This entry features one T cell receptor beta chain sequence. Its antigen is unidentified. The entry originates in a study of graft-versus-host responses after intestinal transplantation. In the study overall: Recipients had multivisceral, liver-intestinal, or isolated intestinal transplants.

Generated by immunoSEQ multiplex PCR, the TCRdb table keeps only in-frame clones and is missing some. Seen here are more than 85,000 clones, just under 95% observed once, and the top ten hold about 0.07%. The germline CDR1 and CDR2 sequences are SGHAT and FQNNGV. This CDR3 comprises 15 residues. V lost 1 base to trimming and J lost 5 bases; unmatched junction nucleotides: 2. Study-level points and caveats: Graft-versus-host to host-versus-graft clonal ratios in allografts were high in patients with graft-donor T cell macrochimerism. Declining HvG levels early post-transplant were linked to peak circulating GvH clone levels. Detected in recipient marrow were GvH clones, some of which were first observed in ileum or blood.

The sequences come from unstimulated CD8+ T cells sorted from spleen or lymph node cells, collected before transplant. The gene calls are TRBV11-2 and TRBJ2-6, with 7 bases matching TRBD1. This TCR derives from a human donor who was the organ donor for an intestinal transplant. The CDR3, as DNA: TGTGCCAGCAGCTTAGCGACAGGGAGGGCCAACGTCCTGACTTTC. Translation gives CASSLATGRANVLTF.